This T cell receptor (beta chain) was identified during a study of blood T cell repertoires in COVID-19. Whole-study context: Nucleic acid was either cDNA or gDNA, and it came from T cells, B-cell-depleted T cells, or PBMCs.

The CDR3 extends over 15 amino acids. Between the trimmed V and J ends, which lost 7 bases and 7 bases, there was a span of 22 bases. Germline V CDR1 and CDR2: ENHRY, SYGVKD. Seattle patients were enrolled while actively infected and followed longitudinally. Some clones are missing from TCRdb's copy, which holds only in-frame ones; the method was immunoSEQ multiplex PCR. The sample yields 70,000 or so clones, roughly four fifths seen once. Sequenced: peripheral blood. This sequence joins TRBV10-3 and TRBJ1-2, with no clear D. The sequence was obtained from a man aged 55-75 years with COVID-19, enrolled during active disease. CDR3 in amino acids: CAIKASRDGAAGYTF. In DNA, the CDR3 is TGTGCCATCAAGGCCAGTCGGGATGGTGCGGCTGGCTACACCTTC.